Each of the 13 T cell receptor beta chains below was sequenced from the same sample in a study of T cells in localized non-small cell lung cancer. Using immunoSEQ multiplex PCR, the repertoire was profiled, and TCRdb retains in-frame clones only, with some absent. The sample shows several thousand clones, 92% of them seen only once. The material sequenced was peripheral blood mononuclear cells, taken before any cancer treatment. The receptors here all came from a male donor at least 60 years old with stage II lung adenocarcinoma.

The rearrangement joins TRBV7-9 to TRBJ1-2, with D possibly matching TRBD1 (6 bases). The V end was cut by 4 bases, the J end by 9 bases, with 12 bases between. This CDR3 is built from 12 residues. The germline V gene has CDR1 SEHNR and CDR2 FQNEAQ (reference sequence). The CDR3 sequence: CASSSEGGSYTF. CDR3 DNA: TGTGCCAGCAGCTCAGAGGGGGGTAGCTACACCTTC.

The chain has TRBV7-8 and TRBJ1-1; D gene ambiguous. V dropped 5 bases and J dropped 2 bases, with 12 bases sitting between them. CDR1 is SGHVS and CDR2 is FQNEAQ in the germline V gene. There are 14 residues in the CDR3. The DNA for the CDR3 is TGTGCCAGCAGCCCCGCGGGGAGAAACACTGAAGCTTTCTTT. Its protein product is CASSPAGRNTEAFF. The whole variable domain, filled in from reference TRBV7-8 and TRBJ1-1, reads GAGVSQSPRYKVAKRGQDVALRCDPISGHVSLFWYQQALGQGPEFLTYFQNEAQLDKSGLPSDRFFAERPEGSVSTLKIQRTQQEDSAVYLCASSPAGRNTEAFFGQGTRLTVV.

The gene calls are TRBV9 and TRBJ1-3, with TRBD1 matching 8 bases. Losses at the gene ends were 0 bases for V and 0 bases for J; bases not matched to a gene: 8. Germline CDR1 and CDR2: SGDLS and YYNGEE. The CDR3 totals 18 residues. This CDR3 reads CASSVVATGGISGNTIYF. DNA of the CDR3: TGTGCCAGCAGCGTAGTAGCTACAGGGGGTATCTCTGGAAACACCATATATTTT. The full variable domain, its missing parts supplied by reference TRBV9 and TRBJ1-3, is DSGVTQTPKHLITATGQRVTLRCSPRSGDLSVYWYQQSLDQGLQFLIQYYNGEERAKGNILERFSAQQFPDLHSELNLSSLELGDSALYFCASSVVATGGISGNTIYFGEGSWLTVV.

The V and J genes are TRBV7-3 and TRBJ2-5; D unclear. Germline CDR1 SGHTA, CDR2 FQGTGA. The CDR3 loop spans 15 amino acids. Trimming took 1 base from V and 4 from J, leaving 13 bases between them. Here the CDR3 reads CASSLSSRAGETQYF. The CDR3, as DNA: TGTGCCAGCAGCTTAAGTAGTCGTGCCGGAGAGACCCAGTACTTC. Full variable domain (outside the CDR3, taken from reference TRBV7-3 and TRBJ2-5): GAGVSQTPSNKVTEKGKYVELRCDPISGHTALYWYRQSLGQGPEFLIYFQGTGAADDSGLPNDRFFAVRPEGSVSTLKIQRTERGDSAVYLCASSLSSRAGETQYFGPGTRLLVL.

The chain links TRBV13 to TRBJ1-1; D is unclear. V dropped 0 bases and J dropped 10 bases, with 9 bases sitting between them. This CDR3 has 12 residues. From germline, CDR1 is PRHDT and CDR2 FYEKMQ (reference sequence). DNA for the CDR3: TGTGCCAGCAGCTTAGGCTCCGCGGGAGCTTTCTTT. As protein: CASSLGSAGAFF.

The chain combines TRBV6-5 with TRBJ2-4; D is unclear. This CDR3 is 15 amino acids long. CDR1 is MNHEY, CDR2 SVGAGI, per germline. V lost 4 bases, J lost 2 bases, and 12 bases lay in between. The CDR3 spells CASSSIDKSKNIQYF. The CDR3 DNA reads as TGTGCCAGCAGTTCGATCGACAAGTCCAAAAACATTCAGTACTTC.

The chain has TRBV6-6 and TRBJ2-1; no firm D call. The germline V gene encodes CDR1 MNHNY and CDR2 SVGAGI (reference sequence). V was cut by 0 bases and J by 8 bases, with 17 bases left in between. The CDR3 sequence is 16 residues long. The CDR3 here is CASSYSKAAPGDEQFF. CDR3 nucleotide sequence: TGTGCCAGCAGTTACTCGAAAGCTGCGCCGGGCGATGAGCAGTTCTTC.

In its sample, this clone is medium-sized. The rearrangement uses TRBV7-6 and TRBJ1-2; D gene uncertain. The length of the CDR3 is 14 residues. Germline values: CDR1 SGHVS, CDR2 FNYEAQ. V was cut by 3 bases and J by 4 bases, with 12 bases left in between. The CDR3 DNA is TGTGCCAGCAGCTTTTCGAACCGGGGCTATGGCTACACCTTC. This sequence encodes CASSFSNRGYGYTF.

The chain recombines TRBV5-5 with TRBJ2-7; no firm D call. The CDR3 loop spans 15 amino acids. The germline CDR1 and CDR2 sequences are SGHKS and YYEKEE (reference sequence). The germline V and J ends were trimmed by 1 base and 2 bases, with 13 bases remaining between them. CDR3 sequence: CASSLSSGFTYEQYF. The CDR3, as DNA: TGTGCCAGCAGCTTGTCTTCGGGTTTCACCTACGAGCAGTACTTC.

The genes are TRBV7-9 and TRBJ1-2; D possibly corresponds to TRBD1 (5 bases). The CDR3 has 13 residues. CDR1 and CDR2 (germline): SEHNR, FQNEAQ (reference sequence). The germline V and J ends were trimmed by 2 bases and 6 bases, with 10 bases remaining between them. CDR3 DNA sequence: TGTGCCAGCAGCTTAACCTTGACAGATGGCTACACCTTC. Residues: CASSLTLTDGYTF.

The rearrangement links TRBV5-1 to TRBJ1-2, with a weak D call TRBD1 (5 bases). The CDR3 loop spans 16 amino acids. V was cut by 0 bases and J by 5 bases, with 17 bases left in between. Per germline, CDR1 SGHRS and CDR2 YFSETQ. CDR3 region: CASSLVLGEARYGYTF. The CDR3 DNA reads as TGCGCCAGCAGCTTGGTATTGGGGGAAGCTAGATATGGCTACACCTTC.

The rearrangement links TRBV4-3 to TRBJ2-7; D remains ambiguous. This CDR3 spans 14 amino acids. Germline V gene sequence: CDR1 LGHNA, CDR2 YSLEER. V was cut by 2 bases and J by 2 bases, with 10 bases left in between. The CDR3 nucleotides are TGCGCCAGCAGCCAAACGTCAGGAGCCTACGAGCAGTACTTC. Its translation is CASSQTSGAYEQYF.

The V call is TRBV6-6, the J call TRBJ1-5; 7 bases map to TRBD1. The V and J ends lost 8 bases and 5 bases, in that order; junction bases with no gene match: 9. Germline V CDR1 and CDR2: MNHNY, SVGAGI (reference sequence). The CDR3 has 14 amino acids. CDR3 region: CASLPTGLDQPQHF. DNA for the CDR3: TGTGCCAGCCTCCCGACAGGGCTGGATCAGCCCCAGCATTTT.